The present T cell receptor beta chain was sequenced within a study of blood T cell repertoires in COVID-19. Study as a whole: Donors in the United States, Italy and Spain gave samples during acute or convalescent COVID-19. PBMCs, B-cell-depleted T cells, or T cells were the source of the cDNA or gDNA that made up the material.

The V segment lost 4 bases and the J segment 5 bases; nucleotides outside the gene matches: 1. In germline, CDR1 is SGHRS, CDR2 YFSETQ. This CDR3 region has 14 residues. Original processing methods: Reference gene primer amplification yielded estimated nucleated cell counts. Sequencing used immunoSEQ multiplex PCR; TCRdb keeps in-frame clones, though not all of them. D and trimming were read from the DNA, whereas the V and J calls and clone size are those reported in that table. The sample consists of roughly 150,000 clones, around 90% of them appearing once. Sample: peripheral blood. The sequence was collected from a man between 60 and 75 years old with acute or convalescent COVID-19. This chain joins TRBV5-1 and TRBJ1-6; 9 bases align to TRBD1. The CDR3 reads CASSRDRDNSPLHF. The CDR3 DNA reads TGCGCCAGCAGCCGGGACAGGGATAATTCACCCCTCCACTTT.